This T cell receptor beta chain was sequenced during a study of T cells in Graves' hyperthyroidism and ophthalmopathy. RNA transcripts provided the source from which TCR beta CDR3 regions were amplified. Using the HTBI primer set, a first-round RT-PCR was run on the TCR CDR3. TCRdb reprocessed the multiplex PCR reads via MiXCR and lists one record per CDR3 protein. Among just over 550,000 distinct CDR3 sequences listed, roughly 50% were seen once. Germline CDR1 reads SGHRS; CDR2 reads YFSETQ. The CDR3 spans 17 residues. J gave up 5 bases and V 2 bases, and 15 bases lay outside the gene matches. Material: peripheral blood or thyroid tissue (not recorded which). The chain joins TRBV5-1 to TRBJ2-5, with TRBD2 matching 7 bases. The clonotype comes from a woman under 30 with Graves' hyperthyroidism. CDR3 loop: CASSFKAAGVLGETQYF. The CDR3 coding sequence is TGCGCCAGCAGCTTCAAGGCGGCGGGAGTCCTGGGTGAGACCCAGTACTTC.